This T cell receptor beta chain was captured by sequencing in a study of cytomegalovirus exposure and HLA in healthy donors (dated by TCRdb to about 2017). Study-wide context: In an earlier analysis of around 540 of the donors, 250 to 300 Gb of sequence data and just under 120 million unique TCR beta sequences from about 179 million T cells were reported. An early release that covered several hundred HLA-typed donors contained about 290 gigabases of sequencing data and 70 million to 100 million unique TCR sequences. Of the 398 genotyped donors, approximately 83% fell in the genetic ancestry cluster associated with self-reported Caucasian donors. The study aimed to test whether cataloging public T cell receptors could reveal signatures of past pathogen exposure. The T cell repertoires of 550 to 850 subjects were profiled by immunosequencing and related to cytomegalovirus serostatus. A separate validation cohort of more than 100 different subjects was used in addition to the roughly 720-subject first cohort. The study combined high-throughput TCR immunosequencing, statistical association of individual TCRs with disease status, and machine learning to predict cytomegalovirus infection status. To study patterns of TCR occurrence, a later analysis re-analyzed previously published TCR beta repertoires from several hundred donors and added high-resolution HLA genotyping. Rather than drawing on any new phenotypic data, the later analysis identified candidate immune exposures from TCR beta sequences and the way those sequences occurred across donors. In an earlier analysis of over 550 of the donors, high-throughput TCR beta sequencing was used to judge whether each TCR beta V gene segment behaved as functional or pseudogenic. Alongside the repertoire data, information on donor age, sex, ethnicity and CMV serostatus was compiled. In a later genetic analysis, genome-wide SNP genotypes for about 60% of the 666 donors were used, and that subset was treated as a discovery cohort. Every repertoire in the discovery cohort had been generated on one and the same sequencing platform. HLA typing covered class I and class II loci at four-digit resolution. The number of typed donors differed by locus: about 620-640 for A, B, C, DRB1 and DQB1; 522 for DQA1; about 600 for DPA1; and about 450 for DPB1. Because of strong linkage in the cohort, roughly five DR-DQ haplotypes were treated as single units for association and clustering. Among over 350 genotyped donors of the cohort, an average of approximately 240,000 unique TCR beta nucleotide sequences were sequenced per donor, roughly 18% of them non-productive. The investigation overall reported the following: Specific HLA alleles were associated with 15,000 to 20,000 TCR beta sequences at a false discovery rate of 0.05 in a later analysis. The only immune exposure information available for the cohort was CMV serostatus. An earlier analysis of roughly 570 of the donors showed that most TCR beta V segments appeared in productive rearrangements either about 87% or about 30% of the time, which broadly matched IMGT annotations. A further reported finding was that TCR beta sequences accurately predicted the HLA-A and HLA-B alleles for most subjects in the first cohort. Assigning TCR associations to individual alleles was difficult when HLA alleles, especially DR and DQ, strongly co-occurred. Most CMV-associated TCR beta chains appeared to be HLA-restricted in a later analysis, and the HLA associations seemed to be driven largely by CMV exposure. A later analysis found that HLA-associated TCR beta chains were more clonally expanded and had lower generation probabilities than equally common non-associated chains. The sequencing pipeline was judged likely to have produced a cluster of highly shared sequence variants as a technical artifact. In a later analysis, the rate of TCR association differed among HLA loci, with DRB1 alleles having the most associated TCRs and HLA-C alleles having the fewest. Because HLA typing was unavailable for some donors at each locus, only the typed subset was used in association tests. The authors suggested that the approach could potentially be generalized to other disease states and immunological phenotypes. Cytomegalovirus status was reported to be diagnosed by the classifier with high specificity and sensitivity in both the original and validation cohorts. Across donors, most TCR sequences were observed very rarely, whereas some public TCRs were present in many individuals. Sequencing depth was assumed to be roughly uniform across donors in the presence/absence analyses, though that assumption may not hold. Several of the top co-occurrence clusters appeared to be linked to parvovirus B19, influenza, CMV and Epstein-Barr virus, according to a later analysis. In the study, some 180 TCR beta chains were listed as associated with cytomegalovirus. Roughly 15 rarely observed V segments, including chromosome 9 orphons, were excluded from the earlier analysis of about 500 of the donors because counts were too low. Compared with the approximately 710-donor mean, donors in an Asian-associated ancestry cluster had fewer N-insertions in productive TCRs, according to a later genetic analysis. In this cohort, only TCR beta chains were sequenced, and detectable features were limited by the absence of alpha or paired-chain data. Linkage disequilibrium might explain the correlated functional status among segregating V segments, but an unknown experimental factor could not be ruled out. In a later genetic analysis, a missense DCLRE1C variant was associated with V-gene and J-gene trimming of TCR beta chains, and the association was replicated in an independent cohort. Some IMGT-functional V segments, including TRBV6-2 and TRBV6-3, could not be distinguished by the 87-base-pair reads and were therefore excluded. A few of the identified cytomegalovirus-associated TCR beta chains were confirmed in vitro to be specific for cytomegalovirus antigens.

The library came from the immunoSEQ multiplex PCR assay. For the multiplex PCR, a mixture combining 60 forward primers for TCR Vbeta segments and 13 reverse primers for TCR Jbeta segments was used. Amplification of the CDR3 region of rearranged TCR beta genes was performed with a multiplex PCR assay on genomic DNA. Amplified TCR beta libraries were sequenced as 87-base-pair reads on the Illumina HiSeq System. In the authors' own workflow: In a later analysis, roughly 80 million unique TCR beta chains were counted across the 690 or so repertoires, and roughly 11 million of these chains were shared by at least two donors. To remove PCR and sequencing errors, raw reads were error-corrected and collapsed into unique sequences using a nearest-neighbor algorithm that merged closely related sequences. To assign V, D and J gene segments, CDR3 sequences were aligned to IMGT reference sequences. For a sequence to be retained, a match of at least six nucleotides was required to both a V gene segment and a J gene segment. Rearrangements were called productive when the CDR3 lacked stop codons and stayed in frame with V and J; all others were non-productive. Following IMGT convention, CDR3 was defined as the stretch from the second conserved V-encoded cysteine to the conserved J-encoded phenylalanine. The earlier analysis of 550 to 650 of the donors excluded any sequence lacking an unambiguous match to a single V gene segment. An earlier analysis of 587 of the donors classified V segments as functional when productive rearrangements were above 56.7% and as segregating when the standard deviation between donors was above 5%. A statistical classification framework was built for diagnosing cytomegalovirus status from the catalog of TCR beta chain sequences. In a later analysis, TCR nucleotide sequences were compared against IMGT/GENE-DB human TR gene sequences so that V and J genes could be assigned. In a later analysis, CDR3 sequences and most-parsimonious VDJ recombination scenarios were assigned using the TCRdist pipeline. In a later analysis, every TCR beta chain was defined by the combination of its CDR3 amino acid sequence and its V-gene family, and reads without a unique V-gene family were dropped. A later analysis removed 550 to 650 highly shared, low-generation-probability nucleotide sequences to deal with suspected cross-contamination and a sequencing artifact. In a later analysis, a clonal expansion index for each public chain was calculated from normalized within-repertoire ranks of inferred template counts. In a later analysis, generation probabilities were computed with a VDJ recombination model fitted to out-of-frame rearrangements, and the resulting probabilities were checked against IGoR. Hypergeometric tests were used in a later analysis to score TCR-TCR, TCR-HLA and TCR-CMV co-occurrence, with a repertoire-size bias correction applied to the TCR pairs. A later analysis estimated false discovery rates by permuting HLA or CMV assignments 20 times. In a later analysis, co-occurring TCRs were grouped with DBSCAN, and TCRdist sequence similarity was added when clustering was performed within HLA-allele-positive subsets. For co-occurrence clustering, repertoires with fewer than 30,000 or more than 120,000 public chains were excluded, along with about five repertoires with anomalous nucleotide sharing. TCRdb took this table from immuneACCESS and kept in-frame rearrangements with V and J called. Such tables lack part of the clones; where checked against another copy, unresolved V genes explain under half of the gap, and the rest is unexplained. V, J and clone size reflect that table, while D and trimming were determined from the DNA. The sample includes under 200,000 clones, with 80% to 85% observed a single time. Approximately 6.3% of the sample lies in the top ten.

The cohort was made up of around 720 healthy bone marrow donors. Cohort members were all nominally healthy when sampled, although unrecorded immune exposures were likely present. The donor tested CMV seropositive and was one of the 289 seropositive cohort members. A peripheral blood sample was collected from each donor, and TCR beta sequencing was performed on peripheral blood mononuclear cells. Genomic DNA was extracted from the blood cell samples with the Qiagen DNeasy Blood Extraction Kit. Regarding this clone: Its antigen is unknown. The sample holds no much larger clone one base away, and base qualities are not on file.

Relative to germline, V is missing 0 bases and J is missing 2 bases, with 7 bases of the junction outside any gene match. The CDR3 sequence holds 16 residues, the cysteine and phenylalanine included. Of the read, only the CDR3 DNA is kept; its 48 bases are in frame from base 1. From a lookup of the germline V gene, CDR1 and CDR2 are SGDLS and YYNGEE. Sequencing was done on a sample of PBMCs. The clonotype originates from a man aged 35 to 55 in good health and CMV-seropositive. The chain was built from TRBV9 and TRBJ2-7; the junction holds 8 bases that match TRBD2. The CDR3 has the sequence CASSVDGSGDTYEQYF. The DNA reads TGTGCCAGCAGCGTAGATGGTAGCGGGGATACCTACGAGCAGTACTTC.